The clone carrying this T cell receptor (beta chain) has just one count. Trimming cost V 5 bases and J 7 bases; bases outside gene matches: 13. CDR1 and CDR2 from the germline V gene are SGHNT and YENEEA. The CDR3 runs to 17 residues. This sample was taken from a study of blood T cell repertoires in COVID-19. Whole-study context: Samples came from the United States, Italy and Spain, spanning acute and convalescent COVID-19. The cDNA or gDNA used as material had been derived from T cells, B-cell-depleted T cells, or PBMCs.

Per the original methods: Estimation of nucleated cell counts relied on the amplification of reference gene primers. TCRdb's table, derived via immunoSEQ multiplex PCR, lists solely in-frame clones and lacks some. Clone size and V and J calls were adopted from that table, with D and trimming inferred from the DNA. In the table there are fewer than 110,000 clones, nearly 90% of which are singletons. The TCR comes from a man aged 50 or older in a cohort sampled during active COVID-19. V is TRBV11-3 and J is TRBJ2-1; TRBD2 aligns across 11 bases. The sample was peripheral blood. The DNA for the CDR3 is TGTGCCAGCAGCGCAGAGACTAGCGGGGTGCAATCGAATGAGCAGTTCTTC. Protein product: CASSAETSGVQSNEQFF. Filled out from reference TRBV11-3 and TRBJ2-1, the complete variable domain reads EAGVVQSPRYKIIEKKQPVAFWCNPISGHNTLYWYLQNLGQGPELLIRYENEEAVDDSQLPKDRFSAERLKGVDSTLKIQPAELGDSAVYLCASSAETSGVQSNEQFFGPGTRLTVL.